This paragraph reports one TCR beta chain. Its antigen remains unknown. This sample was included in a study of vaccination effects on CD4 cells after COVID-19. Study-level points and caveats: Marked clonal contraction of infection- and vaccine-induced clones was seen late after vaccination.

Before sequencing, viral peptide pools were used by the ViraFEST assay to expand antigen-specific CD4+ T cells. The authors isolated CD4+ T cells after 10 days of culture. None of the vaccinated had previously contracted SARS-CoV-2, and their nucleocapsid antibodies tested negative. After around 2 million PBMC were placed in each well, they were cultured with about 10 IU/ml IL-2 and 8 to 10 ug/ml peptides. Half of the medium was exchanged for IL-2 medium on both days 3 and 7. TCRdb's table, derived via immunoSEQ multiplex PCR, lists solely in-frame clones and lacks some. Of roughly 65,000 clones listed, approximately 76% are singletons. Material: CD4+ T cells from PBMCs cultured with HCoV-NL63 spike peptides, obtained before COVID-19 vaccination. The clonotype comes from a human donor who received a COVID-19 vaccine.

The CDR3 sequence: CASSPRTGADTQYF. DNA of the CDR3: TGTGCCAGCAGCCCTCGGACAGGGGCAGATACGCAGTATTTT. This sequence joins TRBV9 and TRBJ2-3, with TRBD1 identical over 9 bases. V lost 4 bases and J lost 4; bases outside the gene matches: 4. This CDR3 has 14 residues. CDR1 and CDR2 from the germline V gene are SGDLS and YYNGEE.